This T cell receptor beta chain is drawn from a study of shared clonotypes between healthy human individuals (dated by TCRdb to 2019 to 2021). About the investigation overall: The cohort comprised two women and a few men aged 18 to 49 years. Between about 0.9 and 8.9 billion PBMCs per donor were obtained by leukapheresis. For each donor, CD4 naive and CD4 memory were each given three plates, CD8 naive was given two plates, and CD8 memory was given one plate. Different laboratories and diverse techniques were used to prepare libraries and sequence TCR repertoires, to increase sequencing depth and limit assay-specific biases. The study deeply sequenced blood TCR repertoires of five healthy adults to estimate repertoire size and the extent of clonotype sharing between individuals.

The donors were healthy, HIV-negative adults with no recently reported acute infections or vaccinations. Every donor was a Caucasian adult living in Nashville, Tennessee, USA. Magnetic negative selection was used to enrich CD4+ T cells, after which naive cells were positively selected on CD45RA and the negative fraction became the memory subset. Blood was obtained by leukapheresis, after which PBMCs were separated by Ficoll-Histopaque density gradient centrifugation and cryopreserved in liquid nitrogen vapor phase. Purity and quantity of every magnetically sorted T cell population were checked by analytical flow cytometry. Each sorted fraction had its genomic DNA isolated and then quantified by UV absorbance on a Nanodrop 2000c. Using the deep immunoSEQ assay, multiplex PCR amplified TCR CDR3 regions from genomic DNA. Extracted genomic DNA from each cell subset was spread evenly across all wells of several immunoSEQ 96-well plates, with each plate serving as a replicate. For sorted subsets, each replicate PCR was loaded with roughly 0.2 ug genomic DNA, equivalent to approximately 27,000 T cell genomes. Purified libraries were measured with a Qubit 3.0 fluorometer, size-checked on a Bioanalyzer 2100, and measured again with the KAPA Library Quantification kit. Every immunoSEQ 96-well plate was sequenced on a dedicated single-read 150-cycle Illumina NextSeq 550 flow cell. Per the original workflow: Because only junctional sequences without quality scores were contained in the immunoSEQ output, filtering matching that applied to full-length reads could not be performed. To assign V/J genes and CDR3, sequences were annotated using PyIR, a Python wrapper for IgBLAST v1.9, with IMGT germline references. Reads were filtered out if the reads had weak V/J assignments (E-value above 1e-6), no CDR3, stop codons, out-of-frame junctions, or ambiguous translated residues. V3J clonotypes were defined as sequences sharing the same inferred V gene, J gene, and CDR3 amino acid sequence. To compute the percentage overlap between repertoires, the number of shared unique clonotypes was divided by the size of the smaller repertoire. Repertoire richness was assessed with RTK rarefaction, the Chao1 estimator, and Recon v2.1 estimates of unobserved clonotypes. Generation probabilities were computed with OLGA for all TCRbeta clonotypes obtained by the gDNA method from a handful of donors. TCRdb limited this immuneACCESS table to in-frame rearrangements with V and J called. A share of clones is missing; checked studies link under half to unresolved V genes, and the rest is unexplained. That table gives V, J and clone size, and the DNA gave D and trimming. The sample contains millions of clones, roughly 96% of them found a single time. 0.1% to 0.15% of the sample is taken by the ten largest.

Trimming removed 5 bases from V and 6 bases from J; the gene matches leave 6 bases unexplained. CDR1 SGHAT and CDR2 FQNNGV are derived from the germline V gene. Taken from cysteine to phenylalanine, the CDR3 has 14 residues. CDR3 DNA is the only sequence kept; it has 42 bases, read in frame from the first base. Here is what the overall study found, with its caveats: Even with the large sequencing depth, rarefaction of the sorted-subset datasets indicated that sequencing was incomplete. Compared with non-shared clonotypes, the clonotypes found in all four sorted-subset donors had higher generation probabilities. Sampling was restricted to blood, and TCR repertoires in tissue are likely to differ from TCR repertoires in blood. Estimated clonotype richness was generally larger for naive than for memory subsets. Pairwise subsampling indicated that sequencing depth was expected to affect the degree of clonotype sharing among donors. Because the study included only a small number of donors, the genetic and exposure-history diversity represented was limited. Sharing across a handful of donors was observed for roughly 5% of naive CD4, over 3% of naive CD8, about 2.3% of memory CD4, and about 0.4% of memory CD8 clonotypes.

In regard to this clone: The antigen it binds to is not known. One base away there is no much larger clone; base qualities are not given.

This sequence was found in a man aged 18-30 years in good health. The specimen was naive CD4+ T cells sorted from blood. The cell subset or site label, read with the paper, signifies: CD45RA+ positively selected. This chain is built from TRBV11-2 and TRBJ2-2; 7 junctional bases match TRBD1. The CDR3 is CASSTNQGAGELFF. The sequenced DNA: TGTGCCAGCAGCACTAACCAGGGGGCCGGGGAGCTGTTTTTT.